The entry below gives a single T cell receptor (beta chain) sequence along with its context. Germline lookup yields CDR1 DFQATT and CDR2 SNEGSKA (reference sequence). The length of the CDR3 is 11 residues. Trimming left V 4 bases short and J 9 bases short, with 13 bases between. Method: immunoSEQ multiplex PCR; TCRdb's copy keeps in-frame clones and lacks some. The data show 150,000 to 200,000 clones, 80% to 90% seen once. These data are taken from a study of T cell responses to AZD1222 COVID-19 vaccine. The chain couples TRBV20-1 to TRBJ2-7; D call uncertain. The source of this sequence is an adult who received the AZD1222 COVID-19 vaccine. Here the sequenced sample was peripheral blood, taken 28 days after the second AZD1222 dose. The CDR3 nucleotides are TGCAGTGCTATTGTCTCCTCAGCGCAGTACTTC. As protein: CSAIVSSAQYF.